These 32 T cell receptor beta chains were sequenced from one sample in a study of CD8+CD57+ T cells in acquired aplastic anemia. Patients selected for sequencing had displayed CD8+CD57+ cell expansion by flow cytometry. Researchers used genomic DNA as the template to profile TCR beta VDJ and CDR3. TCRdb passed the reads through MiXCR, listing each CDR3 protein once. The sample holds roughly 290,000 distinct CDR3 sequences; about three fifths are singletons and the top ten take 1.3%. Sequencing was performed on sorted CD4+, CD8+, or CD8+CD57+ T cells (not recorded which) from PBMCs. Receptor source: a human donor with aplastic anemia.

This clonotype has ten or more counts. This chain uses TRBV5-1 with TRBJ2-2, with D possibly being TRBD1 (5 bases). The CDR3 length is 15 residues. Germline V gives CDR1 SGHRS, CDR2 YFSETQ. V shed 4 bases and J shed 3 bases, with 13 bases lying between them. The CDR3 DNA is TGCGCCAGCAGCGTGGCAGGGTATGACACCGGGGAGCTGTTTTTT. It encodes CASSVAGYDTGELFF.

This rearrangement joins TRBV2 to TRBJ2-3; no clear D. CDR1 is SNHLY and CDR2 is FYNNEI in the germline V gene. V was clipped by 6 bases and J by 4 bases, with 26 bases between them. The length of the CDR3 is 18 residues. The CDR3 protein is CASSGSLRAARGADTQYF. CDR3 nucleotides: TGTGCCAGCAGCGGGTCCCTACGAGCAGCCAGAGGCGCAGATACGCAGTATTTT.

V and J are TRBV20-1 and TRBJ1-1, with 7 bases matching TRBD1. Germline V gene sequence: CDR1 DFQATT, CDR2 SNEGSKA (reference sequence). This CDR3 region has 13 residues. V shed 6 bases, J shed 10 bases, and the junction held 14 bases outside the gene matches. The CDR3 nucleotides are TGCAGTGCCGCCCCCGGGACAGCGGTAGGAGCTTTCTTT. Translated: CSAAPGTAVGAFF.

The gene calls are TRBV12-3 or TRBV12-4 and TRBJ2-3, with 8 bases identical to TRBD2. Losses at the gene ends were 3 bases for V and 6 bases for J; bases not matched to a gene: 5. This CDR3 is 14 amino acids long. The CDR3, as DNA: TGTGCCAGCAGTTTCGGGGGGGGTTCCGATACGCAGTATTTT. Translation gives CASSFGGGSDTQYF.

This clonotype showed up many times. The chain has TRBV11-3 and TRBJ2-7; D uncertain. Germline assignment: CDR1 SGHNT and CDR2 YENEEA. V shed 0 bases and J shed 4 bases, with 19 bases lying between them. The CDR3 is made up of 17 amino acids. CDR3 loop: CASSLDLPGRCRYEQYF. In DNA, the CDR3 is TGTGCCAGCAGCTTAGACCTTCCGGGCAGGTGCCGATACGAGCAGTACTTC.

This clonotype was seen repeatedly, ten times or more. The CDR3 loop is CASSHGYLGAGNTIYF. The CDR3 DNA reads TGTGCCAGCAGCCATGGGTATCTGGGGGCTGGAAACACCATATATTTT. The chain combines TRBV3-1 with TRBJ1-3; D might be TRBD1 (5 bases). V was trimmed by 3 bases and J by 2 bases, leaving 14 bases between them. CDR1 is LGHDT and CDR2 is YNNKEL in the germline V gene (reference sequence). This CDR3 comprises 16 residues.

This sequence joins TRBV7-2 and TRBJ2-2; D is uncertain. This CDR3 is 12 amino acids long. The ends were cut back, 2 bases at V and 6 bases at J, with 4 bases in the middle. Germline CDR1 is SGHTA and CDR2 is FQGNSA. The CDR3 nucleotides are TGTGCCAGCAGCTTATGGGCCGGGGAGCTGTTTTTT. It yields the protein CASSLWAGELFF.

This clonotype was counted a single time. This rearrangement joins TRBV19 to TRBJ2-1, with D uncertain. The CDR3 sequence is 12 residues long. Germline V lookup: CDR1 LNHDA, CDR2 SQIVND (reference sequence). V lost 3 bases and J 14 bases, leaving 14 bases between the germline ends. The CDR3 bases are TGTGCCAGTAGTATGTCAGGCGTTAGGGAGTTCTTC. Its protein product is CASSMSGVREFF.

Points on this clonotype: An end of the junction does not agree with germline; a read error may underlie this. The chain combines TRBV5-1 with TRBJ1-1; 8 positions agree with TRBD1. This CDR3 has 15 residues. The germline CDR1 and CDR2 sequences are SGHRS and YFSETQ. CDR3 nucleotide sequence: TGCGCCAGCAGGGAGGAGAGGACAGGGAACGCTGAAGCTTTCTTT. Its protein is CASREERTGNAEAFF.

The rearrangement uses TRBV5-1 and TRBJ1-1, with 7 bases lining up with TRBD1. This CDR3 has 14 residues. J gave up 4 bases and V 0 bases, and 3 bases lay outside the gene matches. Germline-derived CDR1 and CDR2 are SGHRS and YFSETQ. The CDR3: CASSLVPGGTEAFF. The CDR3, as DNA: TGCGCCAGCAGCTTGGTGCCAGGGGGCACTGAAGCTTTCTTT.

This clonotype was seen a few times. The chain couples TRBV12-3 or TRBV12-4 to TRBJ2-7, with 10 bases fitting TRBD1. The CDR3 covers 16 residues. Trimming at V came to 6 bases and at J to 1 base, leaving 9 bases not matched to a gene. The CDR3 spells CASRPGTGDRSYEQYF. As DNA, the CDR3 is TGTGCCAGCAGGCCGGGGACAGGGGATAGGTCCTACGAGCAGTACTTC.

This chain uses TRBV2 with TRBJ1-1, with D possibly being TRBD1 (6 bases). The V gene lost 3 bases and the J gene lost 4 bases, with 9 bases spanning the gap. The CDR3 has 13 residues. In germline, CDR1 is SNHLY, CDR2 FYNNEI. The chain's CDR3 is CASSEGRGTEAFF. The DNA of the CDR3 is TGTGCCAGCAGTGAGGGCAGGGGCACTGAAGCTTTCTTT.

As concerns this clonotype: A single base separates this from a much larger clone, so it may be a read error. No conserved phenylalanine or tryptophan is present at the end of the CDR3, so a read error is the likely explanation. This chain connects TRBV6-1 to TRBJ2-5; D uncertain. The CDR3 sequence is 12 residues long. Germline CDR1 reads MNHNS; CDR2 reads SASEGT. V lost 7 bases to trimming and J lost 5 bases, with 11 bases between them. The DNA for the CDR3 is TGTGCCAGCACGCCCTCAAGCGAGACCCAGTACCTC. Translation gives CASTPSSETQYL.

The V and J genes are TRBV2 and TRBJ1-5, with D possibly TRBD1 on 5 matching bases. Trimming took off 7 bases at V and 6 bases at J, with 13 bases between the two ends. Looked up from germline, CDR1 is SNHLY and CDR2 is FYNNEI. The CDR3 extends over 13 amino acids. This chain's CDR3 is CASIQSGGQPQHF. CDR3 in DNA: TGTGCCAGCATACAATCCGGGGGTCAGCCCCAGCATTTT.

Notes on this clonotype: This may come from a read error, since a much larger clone is one base off. The chain employs TRBV11-2 and TRBJ2-2; tentative D call: TRBD2 (5 bases). CDR1 and CDR2 (germline): SGHAT, FQNNGV. The length of the CDR3 is 13 residues. The chain's CDR3 is CASSPPNTGELLF. CDR3 DNA sequence: TGTGCCAGCAGCCCCCCTAACACCGGGGAGCTGCTTTTT.

The gene calls are TRBV15 and TRBJ2-7; no firm D call. Germline lookup yields CDR1 LNHNV and CDR2 YYDKDF (reference sequence). Trimming removed 0 bases at V and 0 bases at J, with 12 bases between. The length of the CDR3 is 16 residues. The CDR3 loop reads CATSRDAETVSYEQYF. Written as DNA, the CDR3 is TGTGCCACCAGCAGAGATGCTGAGACGGTCTCCTACGAGCAGTACTTC.

The chain is built from TRBV10-2 and TRBJ2-1; maybe TRBD2 (6 bases). The V gene lost 3 bases and the J gene lost 4 bases, with 10 bases spanning the gap. The germline CDR1 and CDR2 sequences are WSHSY and SAAADI. The CDR3 is 14 residues long. The CDR3 coding sequence is TGCGCCAGCAGTGATTGGGGGAGGTACAATGAGCAGTTCTTC. This translates into CASSDWGRYNEQFF.

The rearrangement uses TRBV24-1 and TRBJ2-1; 8 nucleotides line up with TRBD1. The CDR3 totals 18 residues. V trimming: 4 bases; J trimming: 8 bases; junction bases outside the gene matches: 18. Germline lookup yields CDR1 KGHDR and CDR2 SFDVKD. CDR3 sequence: CATSDHPTGQGFFDEQFF. CDR3 coding DNA: TGTGCCACCAGTGACCACCCCACCGGACAGGGTTTCTTCGATGAGCAGTTCTTC.

The chain combines TRBV5-1 with TRBJ2-1, with 13 bases matching TRBD2. The CDR3 loop spans 16 amino acids. After removal of 3 bases from V and 8 bases from J, the junction contained 8 bases not matched to a gene. Per germline, CDR1 SGHRS and CDR2 YFSETQ. This CDR3 reads CASSWGLAGKGDEQFF. The CDR3 nucleotides read TGCGCCAGCAGCTGGGGACTAGCGGGGAAAGGGGATGAGCAGTTCTTC. Filled out from reference TRBV5-1 and TRBJ2-1, the complete variable domain reads KAGVTQTPRYLIKTRGQQVTLSCSPISGHRSVSWYQQTPGQGLQFLFEYFSETQRNKGNFPGRFSGRQFSNSRSEMNVSTLELGDSALYLCASSWGLAGKGDEQFFGPGTRLTVL.

The chain combines TRBV7-8 with TRBJ1-1; no definite D call. CDR3 length equals 15 residues. Germline V lookup: CDR1 SGHVS, CDR2 FQNEAQ. Trimming took 2 bases from V and 1 from J, leaving 11 bases between them. CDR3 bases: TGTGCCAGCAGCTTATTGAGGGCGGCGAACACTGAAGCTTTCTTT. This encodes CASSLLRAANTEAFF.

The rearrangement links TRBV7-9 to TRBJ1-2; D unresolved. The CDR3 is made up of 15 amino acids. The germline V gene encodes CDR1 SEHNR and CDR2 FQNEAQ (reference sequence). V shed 5 bases and J shed 8 bases, with 21 bases lying between them. CDR3 DNA: TGTGCCAGCAGCCAAGATAGGTCGTCACCGTCGGGCTACACCTTC. This translates into CASSQDRSSPSGYTF.

The V gene is TRBV9, the J gene TRBJ2-7; D unresolved. CDR3 length: 12 residues. The V end was cut by 4 bases, the J end by 2 bases, with 7 bases between. Per the germline V gene, CDR1 is SGDLS and CDR2 is YYNGEE. CDR3 DNA: TGTGCCAGCAGCTTCTGGACCTACGAGCAGTACTTC. It specifies CASSFWTYEQYF.

The V call is TRBV7-8, the J call TRBJ2-3; a weak D match, TRBD1 (6 bases). The CDR3 covers 15 residues. V was trimmed by 5 bases and J by 4 bases, leaving 16 bases between them. Germline V gene lookup returns CDR1 SGHVS and CDR2 FQNEAQ. CDR3 sequence (DNA): TGTGCCAGCAGCCTAAGGGGGTGGTCGGCAGATACGCAGTATTTT. Residues: CASSLRGWSADTQYF.

The chain is built from TRBV7-8 and TRBJ2-5; tentatively, D is TRBD1 (6 bases). The end of the DNA aligns better with TRBJ2-7, so the J call may be wrong. The CDR3 length is 16 residues. Germline CDR1 and CDR2: SGHVS and FQNEAQ. The CDR3 spells CASSPSPGHSSYEQYF. The DNA of the CDR3 is TGTGCCAGCAGCCCATCACCGGGACATAGCTCCTACGAGCAGTACTTC.

This CDR3 is CASSLGLASEAFF. Written as DNA, the CDR3 is TGTGCCAGCAGCTTAGGCCTTGCCAGTGAAGCTTTCTTT. The chain links TRBV13 to TRBJ1-1; D gene ambiguous. V was shortened by 0 bases and J by 7 bases, with 9 bases between the two germline ends. CDR3 length: 13 amino acids. Germline lookup yields CDR1 PRHDT and CDR2 FYEKMQ (reference sequence).

On this clonotype itself: Mismatch with germline at one junction end may stem from a read error. CDR3 sequence: CASSEGQGASPLHF. As DNA, the CDR3 is TGTGCCAGCAGTGAAGGACAGGGGGCTTCACCCCTCCACTTT. J is TRBJ1-6 and V is TRBV10-2; TRBD1 aligns across 11 bases. The CDR3 covers 14 residues. Germline-derived CDR1 and CDR2 are WSHSY and SAAADI.

The V gene is TRBV29-1, the J gene TRBJ1-1; 9 positions agree with TRBD1. The germline CDR1 and CDR2 sequences are SQVTM and ANQGSEA. V shed 7 bases, J shed 6 bases, and the junction held 9 bases outside the gene matches. The CDR3 runs 13 residues. The CDR3 DNA reads TGCAGCGCCCGAACAGGGGGCGCGCCTGAAGCTTTCTTT. Amino acids: CSARTGGAPEAFF.

This chain uses TRBV11-2 with TRBJ1-1, with 7 nucleotides matching TRBD1. V dropped 4 bases and J dropped 4; count of bases not matched to a gene: 6. CDR3 length: 14 amino acids. The germline V gene encodes CDR1 SGHAT and CDR2 FQNNGV. The CDR3 spells CASSSRQGATEAFF. The CDR3 region has the DNA TGTGCCAGCAGCTCGAGACAGGGCGCCACTGAAGCTTTCTTT. Full variable domain (remainder filled in from reference TRBV11-2 and TRBJ1-1): EAGVAQSPRYKIIEKRQSVAFWCNPISGHATLYWYQQILGQGPKLLIQFQNNGVVDDSQLPKDRFSAERLKGVDSTLKIQPAKLEDSAVYLCASSSRQGATEAFFGQGTRLTVV.

This clonotype was detected a few times. The chain uses TRBV20-1 and TRBJ1-1, with D possibly TRBD1 on 5 matching bases. CDR3 length: 11 residues. In germline, CDR1 is DFQATT, CDR2 SNEGSKA (reference sequence). The CDR3 DNA sequence: TGCAGCGCCCGACGGGGGGACGAAGCTTTCTTT. As protein: CSARRGDEAFF.

This clonotype appeared many times. The chain links TRBV27 to TRBJ2-7; tentative D call: TRBD1 (5 bases). The CDR3 contains 14 residues. The germline V gene encodes CDR1 MNHEY and CDR2 SMNVEV (reference sequence). V gave up 2 bases and J gave up 0 bases, with 8 bases separating them. The CDR3 is CASSLHRSSYEQYF. CDR3 nucleotides: TGTGCCAGCAGTTTACACAGGTCCTCCTACGAGCAGTACTTC.

V is TRBV24-1 and J is TRBJ1-2; tentatively, D is TRBD1 (5 bases). The V end was cut by 5 bases, the J end by 3 bases, with 9 bases between. Germline values: CDR1 KGHDR, CDR2 SFDVKD. This CDR3 has 13 residues. The CDR3 DNA follows: TGTGCCACCAGTGGAGGGACGGACTATGGCTACACCTTC. This codes for CATSGGTDYGYTF.

The CDR3 spells CASSRQGGTYEQYF. DNA for the CDR3: TGTGCCAGTAGTAGACAGGGGGGCACCTACGAGCAGTACTTC. V gene TRBV19 combines with J gene TRBJ2-7, with 9 bases identical to TRBD1. Losses at the gene ends were 4 bases for V and 2 bases for J; bases not matched to a gene: 3. Germline V gene data show CDR1 as LNHDA and CDR2 as SQIVND (reference sequence). This CDR3 is 14 amino acids long. Using reference TRBV19 and TRBJ2-7 for the parts outside the CDR3, the full variable domain is DGGITQSPKYLFRKEGQNVTLSCEQNLNHDAMYWYRQDPGQGLRLIYYSQIVNDFQKGDIAEGYSVSREKKESFPLTVTSAQKNPTAFYLCASSRQGGTYEQYFGPGTRLTVT.